This T cell receptor (beta chain) was documented in a study of blood T cell repertoires in COVID-19. Using immunoSEQ multiplex PCR, the repertoire was profiled, and TCRdb retains in-frame clones only, with some absent. Among about 110,000 clones listed, around 66% were seen once. The germline V gene has CDR1 SGHTA and CDR2 FQGNSA. Trimming shortened V by 4 bases and J by 3 bases, and 12 bases separated the two germline ends. This CDR3 comprises 14 residues. The sample taken for sequencing was peripheral blood. This clonotype was obtained from a man aged 80 or over with acute or convalescent COVID-19. The chain employs TRBV7-2 and TRBJ1-1; no reliable D call. The CDR3 is CASSSLPGYTEAFF. CDR3 bases: TGTGCCAGCAGCTCTCTGCCGGGGTACACTGAAGCTTTCTTT.